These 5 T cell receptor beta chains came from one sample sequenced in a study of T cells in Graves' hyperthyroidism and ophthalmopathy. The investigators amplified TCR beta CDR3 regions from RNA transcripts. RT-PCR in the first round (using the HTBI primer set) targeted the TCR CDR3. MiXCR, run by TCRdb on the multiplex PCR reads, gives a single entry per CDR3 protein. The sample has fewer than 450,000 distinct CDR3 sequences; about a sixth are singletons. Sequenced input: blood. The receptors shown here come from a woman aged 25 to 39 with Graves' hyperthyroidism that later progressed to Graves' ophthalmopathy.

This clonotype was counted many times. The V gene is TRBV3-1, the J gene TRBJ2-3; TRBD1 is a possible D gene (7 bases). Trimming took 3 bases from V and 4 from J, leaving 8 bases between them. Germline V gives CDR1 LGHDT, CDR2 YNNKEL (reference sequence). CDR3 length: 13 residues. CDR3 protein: CASSHRGADTQYF. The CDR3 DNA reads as TGTGCCAGCAGCCACAGGGGGGCAGATACGCAGTATTTT.

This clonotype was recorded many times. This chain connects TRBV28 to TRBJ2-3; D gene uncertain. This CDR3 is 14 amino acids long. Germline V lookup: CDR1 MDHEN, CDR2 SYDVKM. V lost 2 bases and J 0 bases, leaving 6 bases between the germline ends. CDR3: CASSLTDSTDTQYF. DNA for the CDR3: TGTGCCAGCAGTTTAACGGACAGCACAGATACGCAGTATTTT. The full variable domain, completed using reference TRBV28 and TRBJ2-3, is DVKVTQSSRYLVKRTGEKVFLECVQDMDHENMFWYRQDPGLGLRLIYFSYDVKMKEKGDIPEGYSVSREKKERFSLILESASTNQTSMYLCASSLTDSTDTQYFGPGTRLTVL.

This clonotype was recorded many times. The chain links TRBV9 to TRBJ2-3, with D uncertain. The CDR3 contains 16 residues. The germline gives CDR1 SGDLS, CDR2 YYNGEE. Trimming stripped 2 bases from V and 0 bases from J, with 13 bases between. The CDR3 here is CASSVPDGFSTDTQYF. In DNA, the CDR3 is TGTGCCAGCAGCGTCCCAGACGGGTTTAGCACAGATACGCAGTATTTT.

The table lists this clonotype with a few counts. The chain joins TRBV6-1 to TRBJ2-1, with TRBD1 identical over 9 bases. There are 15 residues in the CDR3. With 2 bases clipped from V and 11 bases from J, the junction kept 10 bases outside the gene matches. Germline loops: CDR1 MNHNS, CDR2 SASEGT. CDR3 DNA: TGTGCCAGCAGTGAACGGGACAGGGAAAGAAGTCAGCAGTTCTTC. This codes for CASSERDRERSQQFF.

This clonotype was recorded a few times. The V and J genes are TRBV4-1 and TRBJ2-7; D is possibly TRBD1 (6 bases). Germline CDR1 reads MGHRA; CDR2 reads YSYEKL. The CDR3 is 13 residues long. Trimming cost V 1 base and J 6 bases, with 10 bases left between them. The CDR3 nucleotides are TGCGCCAGCAGCCAAGCAACAGGGATCGAGCAGTACTTC. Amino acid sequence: CASSQATGIEQYF.